The clone carrying this T cell receptor beta chain appeared many times. Ligated cDNA underwent four rounds of PCR with nested alpha and beta constant region primers and SP2. MiXCR was run by TCRdb on the UMI-ligation and nested PCR reads, yielding one entry per CDR3 protein. The top ten hold 2.5% to 3.5% of the sample, which has more than 30,000 distinct CDR3 sequences, more than 6.5% seen once. This sample stems from a study of naive and memory T cell subsets. Treatment noted: skin biopsy from PPD injection site in Mantoux-positive individual. An oligonucleotide containing a UMI was ligated to the 3' end of TCR cDNA. Cells were not sorted; total RNA input targeted about 1 to 1,100 ng. V trimming: 1 base; J trimming: 5 bases; junction bases outside the gene matches: 6. In germline, CDR1 is SGHRS, CDR2 YFSETQ. This CDR3 comprises 15 residues.

This clonotype originated in an adult in good health. This chain joins TRBV5-1 and TRBJ2-1; 7 positions match TRBD2. Material: skin, obtained from a tuberculin skin test site. DNA of the CDR3: TGCGCCAGCAGCTTGAGCCTAGCGGTTGACAATGAGCAGTTCTTC. Amino acid sequence: CASSLSLAVDNEQFF.